This T cell receptor beta chain was observed in a study of T cells after yellow fever vaccination. General study findings and limits: Abundant clonotypes (contaminants from the bulk population) could be present in FACS-sorted repertoires.

CDR3 length equals 16 residues. Germline CDR1 and CDR2: MDHEN and SYDVKM. V gave up 4 bases and J gave up 3 bases; unmatched junction bases: 9. TCRdb fed the 5' RACE reads into MiXCR, producing one record per CDR3 protein. This table holds roughly 49,000 distinct CDR3 sequences, about 7.9% found once. This clonotype was seen at least ten times. As yet, its antigen is unknown. Sequencing was performed on CD8+ T cells sorted from PBMCs, taken around 15 days after the first yellow fever vaccination. The receptor's source is a man between 18 and 29 years old who received the YFV17D yellow fever vaccine. This chain links TRBV28 with TRBJ2-5, with 9 bases fitting TRBD1. The CDR3 nucleotides read TGTGCCAGCAGTTCGGTGGACAGGGGTTGGGAAGAGACCCAGTACTTC. It encodes CASSSVDRGWEETQYF. Together with reference TRBV28 and TRBJ2-5, the CDR3 gives the full variable domain: DVKVTQSSRYLVKRTGEKVFLECVQDMDHENMFWYRQDPGLGLRLIYFSYDVKMKEKGDIPEGYSVSREKKERFSLILESASTNQTSMYLCASSSVDRGWEETQYFGPGTRLLVL.